This T cell receptor (beta chain) was observed in a study of shared clonotypes between healthy human individuals. Method: immunoSEQ multiplex PCR; TCRdb's copy keeps in-frame clones and lacks some. The sample has around 510,000 clones; roughly 95% are singletons. Trimming took 0 bases from V and 2 from J; bases not matched to a gene: 10. This CDR3 has 21 amino acids. Germline values: CDR1 LGHNA, CDR2 YNFKEQ. What was sequenced was naive CD4+ T cells sorted from blood. Sample subset: CD45RA+ positively selected. This chain uses TRBV4-2 with TRBJ2-1; 16 bases agree with TRBD2. This TCR came from a woman aged 25 to 39 in good health. This chain's CDR3 is CASSQDPSGLAGGVAYNEQFF. For the CDR3, the DNA is TGTGCCAGCAGCCAAGATCCCTCGGGACTAGCGGGAGGGGTGGCCTACAATGAGCAGTTCTTC.